The 8 T cell receptor beta chains in this list originate from one sample, sequenced in a study of shared clonotypes between healthy human individuals. The data were produced by immunoSEQ multiplex PCR, yet TCRdb's version contains in-frame clones alone and is incomplete. The repertoire holds 1.5 million to 2.5 million clones, around 96% seen once, with 1% to 1.5% in the top ten. CD8 cells classed as naive were CD45RO-negative and positively selected for CCR7, excluding terminally differentiated effector memory CD45RA+ cells. Sequencing used naive CD8+ T cells sorted from blood. These receptor sequences come from a man between 18 and 29 years old in good health.

This rearrangement joins TRBV14 to TRBJ2-3, with 10 bases that match TRBD2. Germline assignment: CDR1 SGHDN and CDR2 FVKESK. Trimming cost V 3 bases and J 3 bases; bases outside gene matches: 3. This CDR3 comprises 15 residues. The CDR3 region is CASSHLAGVTDTQYF. The CDR3, as DNA: TGTGCCAGCAGCCACCTAGCGGGAGTGACAGATACGCAGTATTTT.

The chain joins TRBV9 to TRBJ2-2; no clear D gene. Per the germline V gene, CDR1 is SGDLS and CDR2 is YYNGEE. The CDR3 is made up of 16 amino acids. Trimming left V 2 bases short and J 0 bases short, with 11 bases between. The CDR3 here is CASSVLKTPNTGELFF. The CDR3 DNA reads as TGTGCCAGCAGCGTTTTGAAGACTCCGAACACCGGGGAGCTGTTTTTT.

V and J are TRBV7-8 and TRBJ1-1, with D unresolved. The V end was cut by 1 base, the J end by 6 bases, with 9 bases between. Germline lookup yields CDR1 SGHVS and CDR2 FQNEAQ. The CDR3 contains 13 residues. The CDR3 sequence is CASSLGEASEAFF. The CDR3 DNA follows: TGTGCCAGCAGCTTAGGGGAGGCCTCTGAAGCTTTCTTT. Filled out from reference TRBV7-8 and TRBJ1-1, the complete variable domain reads GAGVSQSPRYKVAKRGQDVALRCDPISGHVSLFWYQQALGQGPEFLTYFQNEAQLDKSGLPSDRFFAERPEGSVSTLKIQRTQQEDSAVYLCASSLGEASEAFFGQGTRLTVV.

The rearrangement uses TRBV6-6 and TRBJ2-7; tentatively, D is TRBD1 or TRBD2 (5 bases each). This CDR3 is 14 amino acids long. Germline V gives CDR1 MNHNY, CDR2 SVGAGI (reference sequence). Trimming left V 4 bases short and J 2 bases short, with 12 bases between. The CDR3 region is CASSSGPAPYEQYF. The CDR3, as DNA: TGTGCCAGCAGTTCGGGACCCGCTCCCTACGAGCAGTACTTC.

Comment on this clone: This specimen includes other DNA sequences encoding the same CDR3. The chain joins TRBV27 to TRBJ2-7, with 7 bases aligning to TRBD1. CDR1 and CDR2 from the germline V gene are MNHEY and SMNVEV (reference sequence). Germline trimming cut 3 bases from V and 2 bases from J; bases unmatched to any gene: 4. The CDR3 runs to 14 residues. The CDR3 DNA follows: TGTGCCAGCAGTTTTAGGGGGCCACCCTACGAGCAGTACTTC. It is translated as CASSFRGPPYEQYF.

The V gene is TRBV28, the J gene TRBJ2-1; the match to TRBD2 covers 13 bases. CDR1 is MDHEN, CDR2 SYDVKM, per germline. The CDR3 is made up of 15 amino acids. V lost 2 bases and J lost 9; bases outside the gene matches: 4. CDR3 nucleotide sequence: TGTGCCAGCAGTTTAGGACTAGCGGGGGAGGGTGAGCAGTTCTTC. Its protein product is CASSLGLAGEGEQFF.

The chain joins TRBV2 to TRBJ2-5; D may be TRBD1 or TRBD2 (5 bases each). Trimming left V 7 bases short and J 5 bases short, with 17 bases between. This CDR3 has 14 residues. Germline-derived CDR1 and CDR2 are SNHLY and FYNNEI. The CDR3 DNA follows: TGTGCCAGCAAAGTTCCCGGGGACGAGGAGACCCAGTACTTC. Protein: CASKVPGDEETQYF.

The chain joins TRBV11-2 to TRBJ1-2; D call uncertain. V was cut by 1 base and J by 7 bases, with 16 bases left in between. Germline loops: CDR1 SGHAT, CDR2 FQNNGV. The CDR3 spans 15 residues. The CDR3: CASSLGATSTSGYTF. In nucleotides, the CDR3 is TGTGCCAGCAGCTTAGGGGCTACCTCTACCTCTGGCTACACCTTC.